This TCR beta chain was documented in a study of blood T cell repertoires in COVID-19. The sample holds a few counts of this clone. Germline V CDR1 and CDR2: SGHNT, YENEEA. The CDR3 loop spans 15 amino acids. With 2 bases removed from V and 0 bases from J, the gap between germline ends came to 9 bases. The data were produced by immunoSEQ multiplex PCR, yet TCRdb's version contains in-frame clones alone and is incomplete. The sample includes under 250,000 clones, 75% to 90% of them seen just once. The receptor's source is a woman between 70 and 85 years old with active or convalescent COVID-19. J is TRBJ2-3 and V is TRBV11-3; D may be TRBD2 (5 bases). What was sequenced was peripheral blood. The CDR3 coding sequence is TGTGCCAGCAGCTTAACGCTAGCAAGCACAGATACGCAGTATTTT. Amino acids: CASSLTLASTDTQYF.